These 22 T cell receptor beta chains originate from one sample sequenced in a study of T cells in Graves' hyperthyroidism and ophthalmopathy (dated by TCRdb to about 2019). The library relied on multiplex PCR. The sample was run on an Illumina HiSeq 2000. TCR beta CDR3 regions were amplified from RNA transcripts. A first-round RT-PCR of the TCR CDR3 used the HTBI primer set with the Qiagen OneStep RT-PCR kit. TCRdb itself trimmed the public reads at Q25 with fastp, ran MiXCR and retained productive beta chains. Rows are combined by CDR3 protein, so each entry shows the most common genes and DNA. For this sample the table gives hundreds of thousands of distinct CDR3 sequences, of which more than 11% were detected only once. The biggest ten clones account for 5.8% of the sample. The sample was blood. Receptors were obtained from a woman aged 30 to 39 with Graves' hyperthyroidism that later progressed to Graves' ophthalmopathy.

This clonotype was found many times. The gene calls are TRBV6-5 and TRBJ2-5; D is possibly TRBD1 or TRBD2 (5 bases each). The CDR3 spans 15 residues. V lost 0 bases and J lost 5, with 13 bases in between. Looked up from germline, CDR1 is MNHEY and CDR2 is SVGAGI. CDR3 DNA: TGTGCCAGCAGTTACTCGAGATCAGGGAGCGAGACCCAGTACTTC. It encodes CASSYSRSGSETQYF.

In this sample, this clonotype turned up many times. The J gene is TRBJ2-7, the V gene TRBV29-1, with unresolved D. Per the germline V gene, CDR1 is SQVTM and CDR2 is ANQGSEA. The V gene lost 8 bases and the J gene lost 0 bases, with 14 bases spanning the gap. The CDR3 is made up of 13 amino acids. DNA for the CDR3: TGCAGCACTCGGATGCCCTCCTCCTACGAGCAGTACTTC. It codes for CSTRMPSSYEQYF.

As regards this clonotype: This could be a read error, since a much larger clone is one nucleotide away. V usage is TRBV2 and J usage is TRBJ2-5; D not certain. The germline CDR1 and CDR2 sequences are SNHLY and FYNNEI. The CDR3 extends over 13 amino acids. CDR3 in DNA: TGTGCCAGCAGTGATCCCCGACAAGAGGCCCAGTACTTC. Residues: CASSDPRQEAQYF.

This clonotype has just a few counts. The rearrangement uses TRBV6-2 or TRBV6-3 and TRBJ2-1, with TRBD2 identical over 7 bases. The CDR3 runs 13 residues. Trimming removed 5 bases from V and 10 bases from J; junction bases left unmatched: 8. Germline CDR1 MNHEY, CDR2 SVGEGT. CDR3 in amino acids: CASSPQLAREQFF. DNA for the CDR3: TGTGCCAGCAGTCCCCAACTAGCGAGGGAGCAGTTCTTC.

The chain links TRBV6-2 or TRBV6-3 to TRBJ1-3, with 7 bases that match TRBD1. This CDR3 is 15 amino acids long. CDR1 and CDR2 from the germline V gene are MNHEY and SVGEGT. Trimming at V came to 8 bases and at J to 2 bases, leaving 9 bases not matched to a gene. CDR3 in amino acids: CASGRTGAPGNTIYF. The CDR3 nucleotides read TGTGCCAGCGGCCGAACAGGGGCTCCTGGAAACACCATATATTTT.

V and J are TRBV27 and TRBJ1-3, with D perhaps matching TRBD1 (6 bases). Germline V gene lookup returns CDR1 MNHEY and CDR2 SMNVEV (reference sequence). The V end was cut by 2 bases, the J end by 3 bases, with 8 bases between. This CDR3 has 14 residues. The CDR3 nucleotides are TGTGCCAGCAGTTTAACAGGGTATGGAAACACCATATATTTT. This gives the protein CASSLTGYGNTIYF.

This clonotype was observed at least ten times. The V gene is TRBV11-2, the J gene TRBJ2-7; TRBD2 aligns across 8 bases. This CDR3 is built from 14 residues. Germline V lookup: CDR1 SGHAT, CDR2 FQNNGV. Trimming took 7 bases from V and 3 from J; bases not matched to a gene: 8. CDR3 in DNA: TGTGCCAGCAAGGAAATAGCGGGAATCTACGAGCAGTACTTC. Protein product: CASKEIAGIYEQYF.

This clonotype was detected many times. The CDR3: CASSYVLAGGQETQYF. CDR3 bases: TGTGCCAGCAGTTACGTACTAGCGGGAGGGCAGGAGACCCAGTACTTC. The chain employs TRBV6-1 and TRBJ2-5; 13 nucleotides match TRBD2. Germline lookup yields CDR1 MNHNS and CDR2 SASEGT. Trimming took 5 bases from V and 5 from J; bases not matched to a gene: 8. This CDR3 has 16 residues.

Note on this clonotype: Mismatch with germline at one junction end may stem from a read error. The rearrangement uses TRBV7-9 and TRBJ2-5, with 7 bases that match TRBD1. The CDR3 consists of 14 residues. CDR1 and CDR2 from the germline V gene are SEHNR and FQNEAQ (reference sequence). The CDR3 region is CASSSTGIQEAQYF. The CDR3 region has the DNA TGTGCCAGCAGCTCGACAGGGATCCAAGAGGCCCAGTACTTC. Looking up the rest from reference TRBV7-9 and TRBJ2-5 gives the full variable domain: DTGVSQNPRHKITKRGQNVTFRCDPISEHNRLYWYRQTLGQGPEFLTYFQNEAQLEKSRLLSDRFSAERPKGSFSTLEIQRTEQGDSAMYLCASSSTGIQEAQYFGPGTRLLVL.

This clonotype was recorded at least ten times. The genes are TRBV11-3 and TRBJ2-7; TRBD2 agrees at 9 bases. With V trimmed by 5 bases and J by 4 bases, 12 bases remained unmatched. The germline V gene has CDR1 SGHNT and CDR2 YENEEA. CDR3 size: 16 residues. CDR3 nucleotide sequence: TGTGCCAGCAGCCCAGGCGGATGGAGCGGGAGGTACGAGCAGTACTTC. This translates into CASSPGGWSGRYEQYF.

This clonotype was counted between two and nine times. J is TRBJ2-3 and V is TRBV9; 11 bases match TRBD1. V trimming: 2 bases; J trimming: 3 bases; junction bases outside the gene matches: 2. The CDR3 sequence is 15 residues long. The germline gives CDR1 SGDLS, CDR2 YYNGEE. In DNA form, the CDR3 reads TGTGCCAGCAGCGTCCGGGACAGGGGGACAGATACGCAGTATTTT. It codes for CASSVRDRGTDTQYF.

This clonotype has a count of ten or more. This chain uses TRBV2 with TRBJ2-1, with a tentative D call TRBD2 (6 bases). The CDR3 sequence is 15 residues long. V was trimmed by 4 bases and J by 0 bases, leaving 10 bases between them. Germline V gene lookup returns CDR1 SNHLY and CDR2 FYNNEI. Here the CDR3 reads CASSGGGNSYNEQFF. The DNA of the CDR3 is TGTGCCAGCAGTGGTGGCGGGAACTCCTACAATGAGCAGTTCTTC.

CDR3 DNA: TGTGCCAGCAGCTCTGGACTAGTTGGCAAAAACATTCAGTACTTC. It specifies CASSSGLVGKNIQYF. The chain couples TRBV11-3 to TRBJ2-4; TRBD2 matches at 7 bases. The CDR3 has 15 residues. Germline V CDR1 and CDR2: SGHNT, YENEEA. The ends lost 4 bases at V and 3 bases at J; junction bases unmatched: 6.

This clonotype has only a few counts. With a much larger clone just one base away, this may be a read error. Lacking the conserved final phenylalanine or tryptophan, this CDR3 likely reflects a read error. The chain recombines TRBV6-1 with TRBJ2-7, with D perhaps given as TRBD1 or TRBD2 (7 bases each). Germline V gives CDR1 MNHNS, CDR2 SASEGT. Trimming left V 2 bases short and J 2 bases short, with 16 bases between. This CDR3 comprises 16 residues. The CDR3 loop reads CASSEWARGGPYEQYL. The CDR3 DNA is TGTGCCAGCAGTGAATGGGCCAGGGGGGGCCCCTACGAGCAGTACCTC.

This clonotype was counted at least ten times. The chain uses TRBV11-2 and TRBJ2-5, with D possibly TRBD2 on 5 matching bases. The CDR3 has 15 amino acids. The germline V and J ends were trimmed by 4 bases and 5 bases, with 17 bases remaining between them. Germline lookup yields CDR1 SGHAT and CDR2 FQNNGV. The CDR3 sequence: CASSWRSIGSETQYF. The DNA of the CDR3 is TGTGCCAGCAGCTGGAGGAGTATCGGCTCGGAGACCCAGTACTTC.

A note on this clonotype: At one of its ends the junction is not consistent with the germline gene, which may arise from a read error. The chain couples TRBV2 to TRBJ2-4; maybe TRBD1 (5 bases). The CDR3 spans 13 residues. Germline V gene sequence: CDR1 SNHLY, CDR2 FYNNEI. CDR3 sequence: CARDSEAKNIQHF. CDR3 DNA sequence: TGTGCCAGAGACAGCGAGGCCAAAAACATTCAGCACTTC.

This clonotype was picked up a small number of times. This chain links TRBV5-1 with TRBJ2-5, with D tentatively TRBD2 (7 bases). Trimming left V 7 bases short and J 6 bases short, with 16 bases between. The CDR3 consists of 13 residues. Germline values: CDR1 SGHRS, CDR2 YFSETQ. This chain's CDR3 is CASGGGKLQTQYF. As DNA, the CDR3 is TGCGCCAGCGGGGGGGGCAAATTACAGACCCAGTACTTC.

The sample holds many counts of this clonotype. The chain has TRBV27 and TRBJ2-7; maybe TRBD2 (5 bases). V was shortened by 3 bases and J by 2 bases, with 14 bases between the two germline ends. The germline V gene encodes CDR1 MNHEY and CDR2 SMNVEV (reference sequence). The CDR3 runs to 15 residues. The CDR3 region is CASSLGGFQTYEQYF. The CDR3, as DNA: TGTGCCAGCAGTTTGGGCGGGTTTCAAACCTACGAGCAGTACTTC.

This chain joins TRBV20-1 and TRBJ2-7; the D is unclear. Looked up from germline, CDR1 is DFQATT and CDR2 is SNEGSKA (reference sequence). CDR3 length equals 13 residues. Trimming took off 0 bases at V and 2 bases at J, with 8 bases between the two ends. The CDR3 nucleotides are TGCAGTGCTAGAGATACGCAAGCCTACGAGCAGTACTTC. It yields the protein CSARDTQAYEQYF.

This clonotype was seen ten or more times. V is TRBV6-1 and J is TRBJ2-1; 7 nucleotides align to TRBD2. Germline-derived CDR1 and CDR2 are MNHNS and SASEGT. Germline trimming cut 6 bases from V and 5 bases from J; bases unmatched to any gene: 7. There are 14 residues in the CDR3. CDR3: CASRVTSWNNEQFF. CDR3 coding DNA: TGTGCCAGCAGGGTGACTAGCTGGAACAATGAGCAGTTCTTC.

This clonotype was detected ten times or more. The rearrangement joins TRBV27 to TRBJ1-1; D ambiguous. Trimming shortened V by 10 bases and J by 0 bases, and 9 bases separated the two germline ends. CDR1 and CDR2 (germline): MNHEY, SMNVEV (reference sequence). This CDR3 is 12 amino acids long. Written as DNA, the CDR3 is TGTGCCATGCAGGCTTTGAACACTGAAGCTTTCTTT. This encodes CAMQALNTEAFF.

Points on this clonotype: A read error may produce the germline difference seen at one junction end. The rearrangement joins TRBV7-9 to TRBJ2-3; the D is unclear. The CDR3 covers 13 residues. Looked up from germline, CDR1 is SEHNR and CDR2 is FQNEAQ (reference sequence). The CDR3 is CPSSQRIGDTQYF. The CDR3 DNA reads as TGTCCCAGCAGCCAAAGAATTGGAGATACGCAGTATTTT.